Described below is a single T cell receptor (beta chain) sequence and its context. J was trimmed by 3 bases and V by 11 bases; bases with no gene match: 2. This CDR3 comprises 12 residues. This specimen belongs to a study of blood T cell repertoires in COVID-19. On the study more broadly: The United States, Italy and Spain were the sources of the acute and convalescent COVID-19 samples. Nucleic acid was either cDNA or gDNA, and it came from T cells, B-cell-depleted T cells, or PBMCs.

Source study methods: From reference gene primer amplification, estimates of nucleated cell counts were derived. TCRdb keeps only in-frame clones here, not all; method: immunoSEQ multiplex PCR. For V, J and clone size, that table is used; D and trimming come from the DNA. This sample has more than 95,000 clones, with more than 70% found just once. The J gene is TRBJ2-3, the V gene TRBV12-3 or TRBV12-4, with TRBD1 matching over 10 bases. Sequenced sample: peripheral blood. The TCR was taken from a human donor in a cohort sampled during active COVID-19. The CDR3 is CAGGQGTDTQYF. CDR3 in DNA: TGTGCCGGGGGACAGGGGACAGATACGCAGTATTTT.